One and the same sample provided the 30 T cell receptor beta chains below, sequenced in a study of cytomegalovirus exposure and HLA in healthy donors. Both 60 Vbeta primers and 13 Jbeta primers went into the PCR. Method: immunoSEQ multiplex PCR; TCRdb's copy keeps in-frame clones and lacks some. Of some 150,000 clones detected, about 80% appear once; the ten largest clones hold 3.7%. Sample: PBMCs. The receptors were gathered from a man aged 25 to 45 in good health and CMV-seropositive.

This clone appeared once. The gene calls are TRBV6-5 and TRBJ2-7; 11 bases agree with TRBD1. The V gene's germline CDR1 is MNHEY and CDR2 SVGAGI. The CDR3 covers 12 residues. V trimming: 6 bases; J trimming: 7 bases; junction bases outside the gene matches: 2. The CDR3 protein is CASSRDRGEQYF. The CDR3 DNA reads TGTGCCAGCAGCCGGGACAGGGGGGAGCAGTACTTC.

The rearrangement links TRBV28 to TRBJ1-2; TRBD1 aligns across 9 bases. V was clipped by 5 bases and J by 4 bases; unmatched bases: 8. The CDR3 consists of 15 residues. Germline V gene data show CDR1 as MDHEN and CDR2 as SYDVKM. CDR3 region: CASSVTQGATYGYTF. In DNA, the CDR3 is TGTGCCAGCAGTGTGACACAGGGGGCGACCTATGGCTACACCTTC.

This chain uses TRBV19 with TRBJ1-5; maybe TRBD1 (5 bases). Germline CDR1 and CDR2: LNHDA and SQIVND (reference sequence). The V end was cut by 4 bases, the J end by 8 bases, with 12 bases between. This CDR3 is built from 13 residues. The CDR3 nucleotides read TGTGCCAGTAGTAATAAACGGGGGGAGCCCCAGCATTTT. This codes for CASSNKRGEPQHF. Full variable domain (remainder filled in from reference TRBV19 and TRBJ1-5): DGGITQSPKYLFRKEGQNVTLSCEQNLNHDAMYWYRQDPGQGLRLIYYSQIVNDFQKGDIAEGYSVSREKKESFPLTVTSAQKNPTAFYLCASSNKRGEPQHFGDGTRLSIL.

In this sample, this clone turned up a few times. The chain employs TRBV29-1 and TRBJ2-1, with TRBD1 matching over 8 bases. CDR3 length: 15 residues. CDR1 SQVTM and CDR2 ANQGSEA come from the germline V gene. J was trimmed by 10 bases and V by 5 bases; bases with no gene match: 16. The CDR3 sequence is CSVRSGGGYRHEQFF. As DNA, the CDR3 is TGCAGCGTTCGGTCAGGGGGCGGGTATCGTCACGAGCAGTTCTTC.

The chain couples TRBV30 to TRBJ2-7, with 8 bases that match TRBD1. Germline values: CDR1 GTSNPN, CDR2 SVGIG (reference sequence). There are 15 residues in the CDR3. The trim removed 5 bases at V and 2 bases at J, leaving 11 bases unmatched. The CDR3 sequence: CAWAGQNRGTYEQYF. The CDR3 DNA follows: TGTGCCTGGGCTGGTCAGAACAGGGGGACCTACGAGCAGTACTTC. The full variable domain, its missing parts supplied by reference TRBV30 and TRBJ2-7, is SQTIHQWPATLVQPVGSPLSLECTVEGTSNPNLYWYRQAAGRGLQLLFYSVGIGQISSEVPQNLSASRPQDRQFILSSKKLLLSDSGFYLCAWAGQNRGTYEQYFGPGTRLTVT.

The J gene is TRBJ2-7, the V gene TRBV28, with TRBD1 identical over 9 bases. V shed 5 bases and J 1 base; nucleotides not matched to a gene: 15. This CDR3 region has 18 residues. The germline CDR1 and CDR2 sequences are MDHEN and SYDVKM. The CDR3: CASSRLTGGPSPSYEQYF. The CDR3 DNA is TGTGCCAGCAGTCGACTCACAGGGGGCCCATCCCCATCCTACGAGCAGTACTTC.

This clone showed up just a few times. The genes are TRBV9 and TRBJ2-2; 10 nucleotides align to TRBD1. This CDR3 is 16 amino acids long. Germline lookup yields CDR1 SGDLS and CDR2 YYNGEE. After removal of 8 bases from V and 4 bases from J, the junction contained 11 bases not matched to a gene. DNA of the CDR3: TGTGCCAGTGGGGGCGGTCGGGACAGGGGCACCGGGGAGCTGTTTTTT. The encoded protein is CASGGGRDRGTGELFF. The full variable domain, completed using reference TRBV9 and TRBJ2-2, is DSGVTQTPKHLITATGQRVTLRCSPRSGDLSVYWYQQSLDQGLQFLIQYYNGEERAKGNILERFSAQQFPDLHSELNLSSLELGDSALYFCASGGGRDRGTGELFFGEGSRLTVL.

This chain links TRBV18 with TRBJ2-6; no clear D gene. Germline V gene lookup returns CDR1 KGHSH and CDR2 LQKENI. Trimming took off 0 bases at V and 2 bases at J, with 2 bases between the two ends. CDR3 length: 14 amino acids. CDR3 coding DNA: TGTGCCAGCTCACCACCCGCTGGGGCCAACGTCCTGACTTTC. Translation gives CASSPPAGANVLTF.

The gene calls are TRBV29-1 and TRBJ2-5; TRBD2 might be the D (7 bases). This CDR3 has 14 amino acids. Germline V lookup: CDR1 SQVTM, CDR2 ANQGSEA. V lost 3 bases and J lost 4, with 15 bases in between. The CDR3 region is CSVEGGALAETQYF. The DNA for the CDR3 is TGCAGCGTTGAGGGGGGGGCCCTAGCAGAGACCCAGTACTTC. Based on the CDR3 plus reference TRBV29-1 and TRBJ2-5, the full variable domain is SAVISQKPSRDICQRGTSLTIQCQVDSQVTMMFWYRQQPGQSLTLIATANQGSEATYESGFVIDKFPISRPNLTFSTLTVSNMSPEDSSIYLCSVEGGALAETQYFGPGTRLLVL.

This chain uses TRBV2 with TRBJ2-3, with D unclear. Trimming shortened V by 8 bases and J by 0 bases, and 15 bases separated the two germline ends. CDR1 is SNHLY, CDR2 FYNNEI, per germline. The CDR3 has 15 residues. CDR3 amino acids: CASGLQIPSTDTQYF. The DNA for the CDR3 is TGTGCCAGCGGCCTCCAGATCCCTAGCACAGATACGCAGTATTTT.

The CDR3 protein is CASSEIRSVFF. DNA for the CDR3: TGTGCCAGCAGTGAAATAAGGAGTGTTTTCTTT. This rearrangement joins TRBV6-1 to TRBJ1-1; no reliable D call. This CDR3 contains 11 residues. The V gene lost 2 bases and the J gene lost 13 bases, with 11 bases spanning the gap. CDR1 and CDR2 from the germline V gene are MNHNS and SASEGT.

The genes are TRBV5-6 and TRBJ1-2; no reliable D call. The CDR3 has 13 residues. The germline V and J ends were trimmed by 3 bases and 4 bases, with 10 bases remaining between them. Looked up from germline, CDR1 is SGHDT and CDR2 is YYEEEE. The CDR3 protein is CASSSLTGYGYTF. In DNA form, the CDR3 reads TGTGCCAGCAGCTCCTTGACGGGCTATGGCTACACCTTC.

The genes are TRBV2 and TRBJ1-4, with D possibly TRBD1 on 6 matching bases. The V end was cut by 4 bases, the J end by 6 bases, with 15 bases between. The germline CDR1 and CDR2 sequences are SNHLY and FYNNEI. The CDR3 consists of 15 residues. The CDR3 nucleotides are TGTGCCAGCAGTGTGGGGGGGCCTCTGTATGAAAAACTGTTTTTT. Translation gives CASSVGGPLYEKLFF. Based on the CDR3 plus reference TRBV2 and TRBJ1-4, the full variable domain is EPEVTQTPSHQVTQMGQEVILRCVPISNHLYFYWYRQILGQKVEFLVSFYNNEISEKSEIFDDQFSVERPDGSNFTLKIRSTKLEDSAMYFCASSVGGPLYEKLFFGSGTQLSVL.

V gene TRBV5-1 combines with J gene TRBJ1-1; no clear D gene. The CDR3 covers 13 residues. V lost 0 bases to trimming and J lost 3 bases, with 6 bases between them. Germline assignment: CDR1 SGHRS and CDR2 YFSETQ. Here the CDR3 DNA reads TGCGCCAGCAGCTTGGATGGCTACACTGAAGCTTTCTTT. This encodes CASSLDGYTEAFF.

The chain recombines TRBV7-3 with TRBJ1-1; D gene uncertain. Germline loops: CDR1 SGHTA, CDR2 FQGTGA. The CDR3 extends over 13 amino acids. V was pared by 5 bases and J by 1 base, with 8 bases between. CDR3 DNA sequence: TGTGCCAGCAGCCTAGCCAGGAACACTGAAGCTTTCTTT. Protein: CASSLARNTEAFF.

The chain has TRBV25-1 and TRBJ1-4; 9 bases map to TRBD1. The CDR3 has 17 residues. The ends lost 3 bases at V and 7 bases at J; junction bases unmatched: 12. Looked up from germline, CDR1 is MGHDK and CDR2 is SYGVNS. The CDR3 DNA reads as TGTGCCAGCAGTGATTCTTATCCGGGACAGGGCGTTGAAAAACTGTTTTTT. It codes for CASSDSYPGQGVEKLFF.

V gene TRBV18 combines with J gene TRBJ2-1; 13 bases line up with TRBD2. V dropped 4 bases and J dropped 9; count of bases not matched to a gene: 0. Looked up from germline, CDR1 is KGHSH and CDR2 is LQKENI. The CDR3 length is 13 residues. The CDR3 sequence is CASSRTSGGEQFF. In DNA form, the CDR3 reads TGTGCCAGCTCACGGACTAGCGGGGGTGAGCAGTTCTTC.

The genes are TRBV5-1 and TRBJ2-5, with 7 bases that match TRBD1. Germline-derived CDR1 and CDR2 are SGHRS and YFSETQ. CDR3 size: 15 residues. With 0 bases clipped from V and 0 bases from J, the junction kept 2 bases outside the gene matches. The CDR3 spells CASSLGQGDQETQYF. CDR3 nucleotide sequence: TGCGCCAGCAGCTTGGGACAGGGTGACCAAGAGACCCAGTACTTC.

Written as DNA, the CDR3 is TGCGCCAGCAGCGATTCACAAAAGACCCAGTACTTC. This sequence encodes CASSDSQKTQYF. The J gene is TRBJ2-5, the V gene TRBV5-1, with no clear D. This CDR3 is built from 12 residues. The germline gives CDR1 SGHRS, CDR2 YFSETQ. V lost 4 bases, J lost 6 bases, and 10 bases lay in between. Full variable domain (rest looked up from reference TRBV5-1 and TRBJ2-5): KAGVTQTPRYLIKTRGQQVTLSCSPISGHRSVSWYQQTPGQGLQFLFEYFSETQRNKGNFPGRFSGRQFSNSRSEMNVSTLELGDSALYLCASSDSQKTQYFGPGTRLLVL.

The V call is TRBV5-1, the J call TRBJ2-5; 9 bases are a match to TRBD1. Germline V gene lookup returns CDR1 SGHRS and CDR2 YFSETQ. This CDR3 has 15 amino acids. V shed 3 bases, J shed 3 bases, and the junction held 6 bases outside the gene matches. The CDR3 region has the DNA TGCGCCAGCAGCTCCGGGACAGGGACAAAAGAGACCCAGTACTTC. Amino acids: CASSSGTGTKETQYF.

This clone appeared a few times. The rearrangement links TRBV5-1 to TRBJ1-6; TRBD1 matches at 9 bases. CDR1 and CDR2 (germline): SGHRS, YFSETQ. Trimming took 5 bases from V and 6 from J; bases not matched to a gene: 3. This CDR3 is built from 14 residues. The CDR3 nucleotides read TGCGCCAGCAGTCCGGACAGGGGTAATTCACCCCTCCACTTT. This translates into CASSPDRGNSPLHF.

V is TRBV5-1 and J is TRBJ2-1, with 7 bases that match TRBD1. The V and J ends lost 2 bases and 8 bases, in that order; junction bases with no gene match: 7. The germline V gene encodes CDR1 SGHRS and CDR2 YFSETQ. The CDR3 is 14 amino acids. In nucleotides, the CDR3 is TGCGCCAGCAGCTTACACAGGGGATACGATGAGCAGTTCTTC. It codes for CASSLHRGYDEQFF.

The genes are TRBV15 and TRBJ2-7; 10 bases line up with TRBD1. Germline V gene data show CDR1 as LNHNV and CDR2 as YYDKDF (reference sequence). The V gene end was trimmed by 5 bases and the J gene end by 4 bases; junction bases not matched to a gene: 5. The CDR3 extends over 14 amino acids. CDR3 residues: CATSSTGGGYEQYF. The CDR3 DNA follows: TGTGCCACCAGCTCGACAGGGGGCGGATACGAGCAGTACTTC.

This chain joins TRBV7-2 and TRBJ2-5, with TRBD2 identical over 12 bases. V lost 8 bases and J lost 2; bases outside the gene matches: 9. Germline loops: CDR1 SGHTA, CDR2 FQGNSA. The CDR3 runs to 16 residues. The CDR3, as DNA: TGTGCCAGCCACCAGACTAGCGGGGGAATGCAAGAGACCCAGTACTTC. The encoded protein is CASHQTSGGMQETQYF.

The chain recombines TRBV28 with TRBJ1-6; 8 bases are shared with TRBD1. Germline V gives CDR1 MDHEN, CDR2 SYDVKM. This CDR3 has 16 residues. V lost 1 base and J lost 9; bases outside the gene matches: 8. CDR3 protein: CASSLSWTGSLSPLHF. CDR3 coding DNA: TGTGCCAGCAGTTTATCCTGGACAGGGTCTCTTTCACCCCTCCACTTT.

V and J are TRBV30 and TRBJ1-2; TRBD1 might be the D (5 bases). Germline-derived CDR1 and CDR2 are GTSNPN and SVGIG (reference sequence). The V end lost 2 bases, the J end lost 8 bases, and 15 bases lay between the germline ends. CDR3 size: 13 residues. This CDR3 is CAWSLWGGAGYTF. In nucleotides, the CDR3 is TGTGCCTGGAGTCTCTGGGGGGGAGCGGGCTACACCTTC.

The V gene is TRBV29-1, the J gene TRBJ2-5, with TRBD2 identical over 8 bases. Germline values: CDR1 SQVTM, CDR2 ANQGSEA. The V and J ends lost 5 bases and 4 bases, in that order; junction bases with no gene match: 12. This CDR3 has 15 residues. As DNA, the CDR3 is TGCAGCGTTTTGTCGCGGGGGGCTTATAGAGAGACCCAGTACTTC. This gives the protein CSVLSRGAYRETQYF.

The chain recombines TRBV4-3 with TRBJ1-5, with TRBD1 matching 7 bases. The V segment lost 0 bases and the J segment 5 bases; nucleotides outside the gene matches: 4. Per the germline V gene, CDR1 is LGHNA and CDR2 is YSLEER. The CDR3 loop spans 15 amino acids. Written as DNA, the CDR3 is TGCGCCAGCAGCCAAGATAGGGGACAGCATCAGCCCCAGCATTTT. Amino acid sequence: CASSQDRGQHQPQHF.

V is TRBV9 and J is TRBJ2-7; 7 positions agree with TRBD2. Germline CDR1 SGDLS, CDR2 YYNGEE. The length of the CDR3 is 16 residues. V trimming: 0 bases; J trimming: 5 bases; junction bases outside the gene matches: 11. In DNA form, the CDR3 reads TGTGCCAGCAGCGTAGCCCCCGGGACTACCTCGGACGAGCAGTACTTC. Its protein product is CASSVAPGTTSDEQYF.

As regards this clone: The same CDR3 is also encoded by other DNA sequences in this sample. The V and J genes are TRBV30 and TRBJ2-7, with 8 positions matching TRBD1. Trimming took 3 bases from V and 4 from J; bases not matched to a gene: 8. CDR1 and CDR2 from the germline V gene are GTSNPN and SVGIG (reference sequence). CDR3 length: 14 residues. The CDR3 loop is CAWSRGQGAYEQYF. DNA of the CDR3: TGTGCCTGGAGCCGGGGGCAGGGGGCTTACGAGCAGTACTTC.